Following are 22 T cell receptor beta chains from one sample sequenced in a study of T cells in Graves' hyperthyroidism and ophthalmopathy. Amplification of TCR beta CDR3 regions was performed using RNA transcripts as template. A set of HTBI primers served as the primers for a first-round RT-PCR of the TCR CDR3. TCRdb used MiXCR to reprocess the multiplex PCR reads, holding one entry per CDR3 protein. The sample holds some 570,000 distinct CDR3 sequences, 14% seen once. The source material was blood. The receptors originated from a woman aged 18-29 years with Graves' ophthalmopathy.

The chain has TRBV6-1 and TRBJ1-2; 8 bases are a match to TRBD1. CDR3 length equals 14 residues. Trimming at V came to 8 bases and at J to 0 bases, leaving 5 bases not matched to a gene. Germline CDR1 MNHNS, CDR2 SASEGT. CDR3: CASAGTGANYGYTF. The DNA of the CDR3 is TGTGCCAGCGCAGGGACAGGAGCTAACTATGGCTACACCTTC.

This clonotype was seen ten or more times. CDR3 sequence reads: CASSPAGGYYEQYF. In DNA form, the CDR3 reads TGTGCCAGCAGCCCGGCTGGGGGCTACTACGAGCAGTACTTC. The V call is TRBV7-9, the J call TRBJ2-7; TRBD1 might be the D (6 bases). The V gene lost 5 bases and the J gene lost 3 bases, with 14 bases spanning the gap. The CDR3 extends over 14 amino acids. The V gene's germline CDR1 is SEHNR and CDR2 FQNEAQ (reference sequence).

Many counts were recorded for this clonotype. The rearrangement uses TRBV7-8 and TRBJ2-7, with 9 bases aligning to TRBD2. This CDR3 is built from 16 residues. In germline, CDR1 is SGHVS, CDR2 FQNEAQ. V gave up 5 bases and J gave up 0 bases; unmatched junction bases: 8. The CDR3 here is CASSPRASGTSYEQYF. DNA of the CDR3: TGTGCCAGCAGCCCCCGGGCTAGCGGGACCTCCTACGAGCAGTACTTC.

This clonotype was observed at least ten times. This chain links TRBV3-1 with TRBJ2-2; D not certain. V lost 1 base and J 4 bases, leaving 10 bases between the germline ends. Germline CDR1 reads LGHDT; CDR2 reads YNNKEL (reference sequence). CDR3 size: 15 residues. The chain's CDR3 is CASSQAGGSTGELFF. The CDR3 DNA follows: TGTGCCAGCAGCCAAGCGGGCGGCAGCACCGGGGAGCTGTTTTTT.

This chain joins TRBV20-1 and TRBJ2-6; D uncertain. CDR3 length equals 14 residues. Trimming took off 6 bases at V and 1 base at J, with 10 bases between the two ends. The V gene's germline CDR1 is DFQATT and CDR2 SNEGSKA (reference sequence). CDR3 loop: CSAQRASGANVLTF. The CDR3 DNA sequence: TGCAGTGCCCAGAGAGCTTCTGGGGCCAACGTCCTGACTTTC.

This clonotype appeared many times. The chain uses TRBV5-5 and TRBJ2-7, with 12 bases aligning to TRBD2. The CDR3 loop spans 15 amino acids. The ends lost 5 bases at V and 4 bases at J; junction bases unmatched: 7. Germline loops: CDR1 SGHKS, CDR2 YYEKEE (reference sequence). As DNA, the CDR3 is TGTGCCAGCAGGCTTGGACTAGCGGGATCATACGAGCAGTACTTC. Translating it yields CASRLGLAGSYEQYF.

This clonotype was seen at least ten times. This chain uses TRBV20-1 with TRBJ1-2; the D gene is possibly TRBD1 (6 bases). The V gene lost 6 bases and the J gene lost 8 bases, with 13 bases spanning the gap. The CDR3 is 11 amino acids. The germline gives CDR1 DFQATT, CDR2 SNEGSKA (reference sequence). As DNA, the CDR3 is TGCAGTGCCATCCAGGGGAACGGCTACACCTTC. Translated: CSAIQGNGYTF.

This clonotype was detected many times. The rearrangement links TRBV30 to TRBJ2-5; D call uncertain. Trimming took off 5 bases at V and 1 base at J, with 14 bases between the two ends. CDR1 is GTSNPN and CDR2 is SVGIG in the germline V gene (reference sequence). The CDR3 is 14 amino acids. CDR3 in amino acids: CAWEMMAFQETQYF. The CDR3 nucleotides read TGTGCCTGGGAGATGATGGCCTTCCAAGAGACCCAGTACTTC.

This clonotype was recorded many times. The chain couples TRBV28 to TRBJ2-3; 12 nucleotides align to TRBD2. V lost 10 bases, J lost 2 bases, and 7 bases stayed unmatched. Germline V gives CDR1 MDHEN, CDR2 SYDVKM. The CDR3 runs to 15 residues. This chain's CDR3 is CATLGTSGYTDTQYF. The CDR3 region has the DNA TGTGCCACCCTGGGGACTAGCGGGTACACAGATACGCAGTATTTT.

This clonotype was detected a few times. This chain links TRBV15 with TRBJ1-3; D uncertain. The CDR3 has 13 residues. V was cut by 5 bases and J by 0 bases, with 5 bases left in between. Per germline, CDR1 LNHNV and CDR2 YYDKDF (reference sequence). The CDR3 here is CATSEDSGNTIYF. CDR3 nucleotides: TGTGCCACCAGCGAGGACTCTGGAAACACCATATATTTT. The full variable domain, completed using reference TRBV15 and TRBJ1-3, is DAMVIQNPRYQVTQFGKPVTLSCSQTLNHNVMYWYQQKSSQAPKLLFHYYDKDFNNEADTPDNFQSRRPNTSFCFLDIRSPGLGDTAMYLCATSEDSGNTIYFGEGSWLTVV.

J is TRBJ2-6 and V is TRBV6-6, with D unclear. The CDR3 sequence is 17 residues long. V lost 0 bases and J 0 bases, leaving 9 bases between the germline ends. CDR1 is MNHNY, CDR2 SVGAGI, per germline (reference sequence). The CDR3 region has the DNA TGTGCCAGCAGTTACTCGATCGGGTTCTCTGGGGCCAACGTCCTGACTTTC. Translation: CASSYSIGFSGANVLTF.

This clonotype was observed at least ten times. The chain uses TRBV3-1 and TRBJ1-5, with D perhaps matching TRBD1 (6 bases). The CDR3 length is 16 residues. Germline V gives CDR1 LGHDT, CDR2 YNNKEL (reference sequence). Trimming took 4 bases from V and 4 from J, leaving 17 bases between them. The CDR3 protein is CASSPRASGANQPQHF. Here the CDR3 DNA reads TGTGCCAGCAGCCCCCGGGCCTCGGGGGCAAATCAGCCCCAGCATTTT.

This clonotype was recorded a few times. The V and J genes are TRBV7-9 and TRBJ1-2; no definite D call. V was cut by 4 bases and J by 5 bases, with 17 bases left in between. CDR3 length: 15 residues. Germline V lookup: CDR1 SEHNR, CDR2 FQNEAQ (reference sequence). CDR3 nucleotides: TGTGCCAGCAGCTCGCCCCTCAGGACCCCTTATGGCTACACCTTC. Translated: CASSSPLRTPYGYTF. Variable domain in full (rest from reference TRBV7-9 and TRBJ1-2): DTGVSQNPRHKITKRGQNVTFRCDPISEHNRLYWYRQTLGQGPEFLTYFQNEAQLEKSRLLSDRFSAERPKGSFSTLEIQRTEQGDSAMYLCASSSPLRTPYGYTFGSGTRLTVV.

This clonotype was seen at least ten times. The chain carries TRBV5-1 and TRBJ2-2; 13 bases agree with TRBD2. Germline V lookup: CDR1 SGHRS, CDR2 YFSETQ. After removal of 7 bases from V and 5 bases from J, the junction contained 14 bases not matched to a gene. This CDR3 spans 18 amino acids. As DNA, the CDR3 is TGCGCCAGCTCAACTAAACGGACTAGCGGGAGTGAGACCGGGGAGCTGTTTTTT. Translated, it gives CASSTKRTSGSETGELFF.

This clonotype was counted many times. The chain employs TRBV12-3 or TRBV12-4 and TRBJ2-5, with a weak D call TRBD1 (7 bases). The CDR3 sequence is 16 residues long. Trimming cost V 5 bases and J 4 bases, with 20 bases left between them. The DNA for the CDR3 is TGTGCCAGCAGTCGCTTTGGGGCAGGGGGGTTAGAGACCCAGTACTTC. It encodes CASSRFGAGGLETQYF.

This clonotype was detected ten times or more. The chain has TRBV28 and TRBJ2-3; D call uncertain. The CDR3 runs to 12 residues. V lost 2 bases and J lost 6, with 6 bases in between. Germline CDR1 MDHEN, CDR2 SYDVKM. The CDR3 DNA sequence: TGTGCCAGCAGTTTAAGGCTGGATACGCAGTATTTT. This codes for CASSLRLDTQYF.

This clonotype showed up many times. The CDR3: CSVEGLGAYEQYF. The CDR3 nucleotides are TGCAGCGTTGAAGGTCTTGGGGCCTACGAGCAGTACTTC. The chain is built from TRBV29-1 and TRBJ2-7; D remains unclear. The V end lost 1 base, the J end lost 2 bases, and 9 bases lay between the germline ends. Germline V lookup: CDR1 SQVTM, CDR2 ANQGSEA. This CDR3 is built from 13 residues.

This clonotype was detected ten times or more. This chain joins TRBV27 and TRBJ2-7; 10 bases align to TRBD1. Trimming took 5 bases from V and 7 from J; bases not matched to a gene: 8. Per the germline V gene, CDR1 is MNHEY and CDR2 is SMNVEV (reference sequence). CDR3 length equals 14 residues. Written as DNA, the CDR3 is TGTGCCAGCAGTCCGGACAGGGGGTCGGGGGAGCAGTACTTC. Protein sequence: CASSPDRGSGEQYF.

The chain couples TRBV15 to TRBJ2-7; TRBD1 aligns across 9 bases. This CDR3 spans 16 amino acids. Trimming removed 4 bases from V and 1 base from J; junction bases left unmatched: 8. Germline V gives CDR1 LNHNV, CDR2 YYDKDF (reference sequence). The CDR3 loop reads CATSKEPGQGSYEQYF. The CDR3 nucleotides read TGTGCCACCAGCAAAGAACCCGGACAGGGGTCCTACGAGCAGTACTTC. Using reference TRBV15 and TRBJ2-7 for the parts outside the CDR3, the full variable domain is DAMVIQNPRYQVTQFGKPVTLSCSQTLNHNVMYWYQQKSSQAPKLLFHYYDKDFNNEADTPDNFQSRRPNTSFCFLDIRSPGLGDTAMYLCATSKEPGQGSYEQYFGPGTRLTVT.

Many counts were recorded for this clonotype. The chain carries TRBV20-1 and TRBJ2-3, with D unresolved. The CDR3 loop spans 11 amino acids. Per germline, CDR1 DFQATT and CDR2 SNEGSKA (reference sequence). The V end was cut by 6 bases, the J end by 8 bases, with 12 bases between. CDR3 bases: TGCAGTGCCCCAAACTCGGGTACGCAGTATTTT. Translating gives CSAPNSGTQYF.

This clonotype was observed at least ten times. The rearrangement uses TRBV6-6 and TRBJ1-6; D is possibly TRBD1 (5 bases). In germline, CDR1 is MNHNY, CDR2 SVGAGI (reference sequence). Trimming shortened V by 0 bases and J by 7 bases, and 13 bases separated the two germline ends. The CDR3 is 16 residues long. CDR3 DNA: TGTGCCAGCAGTTACTCGTGGGAGGGGAAGAATTCACCCCTCCACTTT. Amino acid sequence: CASSYSWEGKNSPLHF.

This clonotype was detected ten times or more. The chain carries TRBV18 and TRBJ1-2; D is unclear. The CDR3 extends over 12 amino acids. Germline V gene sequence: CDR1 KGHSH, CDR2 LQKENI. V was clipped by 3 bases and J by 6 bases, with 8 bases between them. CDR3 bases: TGTGCCAGCTCACCTCGGGATGATGGCTACACCTTC. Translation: CASSPRDDGYTF. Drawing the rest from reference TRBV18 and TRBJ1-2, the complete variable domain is NAGVMQNPRHLVRRRGQEARLRCSPMKGHSHVYWYRQLPEEGLKFMVYLQKENIIDESGMPKERFSAEFPKEGPSILRIQQVVRGDSAAYFCASSPRDDGYTFGSGTRLTVV.